The T cell receptor beta chain described here comes from a study of Graves' ophthalmopathy and Graves' hyperthyroidism. Other autoimmune diseases, uncontrolled infections, pregnancy or lactation led to the exclusion of patients. The CDR3 sequence is 11 residues long. Trimming took off 4 bases at V and 11 bases at J, with 6 bases between the two ends. The germline gives CDR1 SGHDN, CDR2 FVKESK. Whole-study results and caveats: Most thyroid clonotypes expanded beyond 0.001 frequency were also found in blood. With a specificity of about 75% and a sensitivity of just under 71%, the model predicted ophthalmopathy progression.

This clonotype has at least ten counts. Its specificity is not known. RNA transcripts provided the template for amplifying TCR beta CDR3 regions. An opening RT-PCR round employed HTBI primers and preceded a second-round multiplex PCR. TCRdb redid the calling of the multiplex PCR reads with MiXCR, one entry per CDR3 protein. The sample contains 620,000 or so distinct CDR3 sequences, approximately 22% of which appear only once. This receptor was identified in a woman aged 18-29 years with stable Graves' hyperthyroidism. Some clones in this sample may be carry-over from other donors' samples. The specimen sequenced was peripheral blood. The V gene is TRBV14, the J gene TRBJ1-6; D unresolved. CDR3 loop: CASSRGPPLHF. CDR3 nucleotides: TGTGCCAGCAGCCGAGGTCCACCCCTCCACTTT.